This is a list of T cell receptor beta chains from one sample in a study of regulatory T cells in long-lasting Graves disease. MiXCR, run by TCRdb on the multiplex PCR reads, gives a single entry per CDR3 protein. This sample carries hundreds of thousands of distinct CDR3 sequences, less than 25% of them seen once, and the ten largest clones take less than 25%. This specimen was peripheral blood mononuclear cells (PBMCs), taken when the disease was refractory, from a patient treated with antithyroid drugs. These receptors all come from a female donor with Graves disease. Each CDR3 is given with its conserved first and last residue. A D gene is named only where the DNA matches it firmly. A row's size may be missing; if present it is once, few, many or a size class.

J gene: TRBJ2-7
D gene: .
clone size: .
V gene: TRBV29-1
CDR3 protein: CSVITTSSYEQYF
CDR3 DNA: TGCAGCGTTATAACCACAAGCTCCTACGAGCAGTACTTC

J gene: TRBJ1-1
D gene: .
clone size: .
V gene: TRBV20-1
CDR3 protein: CSARVVSGTEAFF
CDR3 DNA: TGCAGTGCTAGAGTCGTGAGCGGGACTGAAGCTTTCTTT

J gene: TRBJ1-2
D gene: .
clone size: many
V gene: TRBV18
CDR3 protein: CASSPVQAYGYTF
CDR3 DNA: TGTGCCAGCTCTCCAGTCCAGGCCTATGGCTACACCTTC

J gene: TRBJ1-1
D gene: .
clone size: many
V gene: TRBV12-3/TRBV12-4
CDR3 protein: CASSPGTPEAFF
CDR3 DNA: TGTGCCAGCTCACCCGGGACCCCTGAAGCTTTCTTT

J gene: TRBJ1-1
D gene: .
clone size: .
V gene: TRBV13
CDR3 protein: CASSLVPGTYLANTEAFF
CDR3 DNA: TGTGCCAGCAGCTTAGTCCCCGGGACCTACCTGGCGAACACTGAAGCTTTCTTT

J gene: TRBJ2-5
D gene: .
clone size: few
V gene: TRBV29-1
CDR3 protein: CSVDGRGSYQETQYF
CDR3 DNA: TGCAGCGTTGATGGTCGTGGGTCGTACCAAGAGACCCAGTACTTC

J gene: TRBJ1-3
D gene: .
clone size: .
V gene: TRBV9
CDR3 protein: CASSVWAAGNTIYF
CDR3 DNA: TGTGCCAGCAGCGTATGGGCGGCCGGAAACACCATATATTTT

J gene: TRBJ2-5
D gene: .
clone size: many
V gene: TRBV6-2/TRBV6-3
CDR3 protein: CASSSEGIQETQYF
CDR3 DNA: TGTGCCAGCAGTTCGGAGGGGATCCAAGAGACCCAGTACTTC

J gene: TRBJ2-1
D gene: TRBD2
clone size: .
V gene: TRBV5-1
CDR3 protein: CASSPSGTSYNEQFF
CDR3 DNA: TGCGCCAGCAGCCCCAGCGGGACTTCCTACAATGAGCAGTTCTTC

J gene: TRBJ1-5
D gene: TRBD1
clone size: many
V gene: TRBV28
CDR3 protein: CASSLGQRYQPQHF
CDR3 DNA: TGTGCCAGCAGTTTGGGACAGCGCTATCAGCCCCAGCATTTT

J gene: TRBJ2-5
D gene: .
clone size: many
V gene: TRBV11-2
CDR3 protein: CASSPPRLPGHQEDETQYF
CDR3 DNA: TGTGCCAGCAGTCCTCCCCGGTTGCCGGGGCACCAGGAGGACGAGACCCAGTACTTC